These 12 T cell receptor beta chains were all obtained from the same sample, sequenced in a study of CD8 T cells in Susac syndrome. An amount of RNA that ranged from roughly 0.45 to 1 ug was reverse transcribed with random hexamers. TCRdb recomputed calls from the immunoSEQ multiplex PCR reads with MiXCR, one row per CDR3 protein. This sample has some 120,000 distinct CDR3 sequences, with about 90% found just once. What was sequenced was CD8+ T cells from PBMCs. All receptors come from a human donor with multiple sclerosis.

J is TRBJ2-7 and V is TRBV7-9; 7 positions match TRBD2. CDR1 is SEHNR, CDR2 FQNEAQ, per germline (reference sequence). Trimming cost V 1 base and J 3 bases; bases outside gene matches: 6. This CDR3 is 15 amino acids long. Here the CDR3 DNA reads TGTGCCAGCAGCTTAGTCCAGCGGGGTCACTACGAGCAGTACTTC. It yields the protein CASSLVQRGHYEQYF.

This chain links TRBV10-3 with TRBJ2-6; a weak D match, TRBD2 (5 bases). Germline V gives CDR1 ENHRY, CDR2 SYGVKD. There are 14 residues in the CDR3. Trimming removed 8 bases from V and 1 base from J, with 9 bases in between. DNA of the CDR3: TGTGCCATCGGGAGCGTGTCTGGGGCCAACGTCCTGACTTTC. Translation: CAIGSVSGANVLTF.

The J gene is TRBJ1-5, the V gene TRBV7-9; D is unresolved. CDR3 length: 13 residues. Germline CDR1 and CDR2: SEHNR and FQNEAQ (reference sequence). V shed 1 base and J shed 5 bases, with 6 bases lying between them. CDR3 DNA: TGTGCCAGCAGCTTAGAGACCCATCAGCCCCAGCATTTT. This encodes CASSLETHQPQHF. Filled out from reference TRBV7-9 and TRBJ1-5, the complete variable domain reads DTGVSQNPRHKITKRGQNVTFRCDPISEHNRLYWYRQTLGQGPEFLTYFQNEAQLEKSRLLSDRFSAERPKGSFSTLEIQRTEQGDSAMYLCASSLETHQPQHFGDGTRLSIL.

The chain carries TRBV19 and TRBJ2-5; D unresolved. V lost 11 bases and J lost 5, with 18 bases in between. Germline-derived CDR1 and CDR2 are LNHDA and SQIVND (reference sequence). The CDR3 consists of 13 residues. The CDR3 protein is CASMGRNYETQYF. CDR3 in DNA: TGTGCCTCAATGGGAAGGAACTACGAGACCCAGTACTTC.

This sequence joins TRBV6-6 and TRBJ1-3, with D unresolved. This CDR3 has 14 residues. Germline lookup yields CDR1 MNHNY and CDR2 SVGAGI (reference sequence). The ends were cut back, 7 bases at V and 0 bases at J, with 10 bases in the middle. The CDR3 nucleotides are TGTGCCAGCATCTTACGGAGCTCTGGAAACACCATATATTTT. It translates to CASILRSSGNTIYF.

V and J are TRBV29-1 and TRBJ2-2; D not certain. The CDR3 spans 14 residues. In germline, CDR1 is SQVTM, CDR2 ANQGSEA. V lost 4 bases and J lost 3, with 12 bases in between. CDR3 in amino acids: CSVGDKHDTGELFF. The CDR3 DNA reads TGCAGCGTTGGAGATAAGCATGACACCGGGGAGCTGTTTTTT.

The gene calls are TRBV12-3 or TRBV12-4 and TRBJ1-1; weak D call: TRBD1 (5 bases). The ends were cut back, 1 base at V and 4 bases at J, with 13 bases in the middle. CDR3 length: 15 amino acids. CDR3 coding DNA: TGTGCCAGCAGTTTAGGCGGCCTGGGGCCCACTGAAGCTTTCTTT. Its translation is CASSLGGLGPTEAFF.

This clonotype showed up just a few times. The chain couples TRBV27 to TRBJ1-1; D uncertain. This CDR3 region has 13 residues. Trimming removed 5 bases at V and 2 bases at J, with 9 bases between. From germline, CDR1 is MNHEY and CDR2 SMNVEV (reference sequence). The CDR3, as DNA: TGTGCCAGCAGTCTTGGGCGTAACACTGAAGCTTTCTTT. Protein sequence: CASSLGRNTEAFF.

This clonotype was counted only a few times. This sequence joins TRBV12-3 or TRBV12-4 and TRBJ2-2, with unresolved D. Between the trimmed V and J ends, which lost 6 bases and 2 bases, there was a span of 7 bases. This CDR3 is 13 amino acids long. In DNA, the CDR3 is TGTGCCAGCAGCCAAATAAACACCGGGGAGCTGTTTTTT. Translated, it gives CASSQINTGELFF.

This clonotype was seen just once. The genes are TRBV5-1 and TRBJ1-4; 8 bases match TRBD1. Germline V CDR1 and CDR2: SGHRS, YFSETQ. There are 13 residues in the CDR3. V lost 4 bases and J lost 7; bases outside the gene matches: 3. CDR3 sequence: CASSPTGGEKLFF. DNA for the CDR3: TGCGCCAGCAGCCCAACAGGGGGTGAAAAACTGTTTTTT. The complete variable domain, with remaining parts taken from reference TRBV5-1 and TRBJ1-4, reads KAGVTQTPRYLIKTRGQQVTLSCSPISGHRSVSWYQQTPGQGLQFLFEYFSETQRNKGNFPGRFSGRQFSNSRSEMNVSTLELGDSALYLCASSPTGGEKLFFGSGTQLSVL.

The CDR3 region is CASSLGPITGELFF. CDR3 DNA: TGTGCCAGCTCCCTGGGGCCCATCACCGGGGAGCTGTTTTTT. V is TRBV3-1 and J is TRBJ2-2; D is possibly TRBD1 (5 bases). CDR1 is LGHDT, CDR2 YNNKEL, per germline (reference sequence). This CDR3 has 14 amino acids. Trimming took off 8 bases at V and 4 bases at J, with 14 bases between the two ends.

This sequence joins TRBV19 and TRBJ1-1; D is uncertain. Trimming removed 3 bases at V and 0 bases at J, with 5 bases between. Per the germline V gene, CDR1 is LNHDA and CDR2 is SQIVND (reference sequence). The CDR3 covers 13 residues. The CDR3 region is CASSISLNTEAFF. The CDR3 nucleotides read TGTGCCAGTAGTATCTCACTGAACACTGAAGCTTTCTTT.